These 5 T cell receptor beta chains came from one sample sequenced in a study of post-analysis software for immune sequencing data. Points from the study as a whole: Patients used several TRBV segments, including TRBV5-6, TRBV5-1 and TRBV20-1, more often than controls.

The antigens for these receptors are not known. TCR beta cDNA libraries included unique molecular identifiers. MiXCR, run by TCRdb on the PCR reads, gives a single entry per CDR3 protein. Among about 540,000 distinct CDR3 sequences listed, roughly 34% were seen once. What was sequenced was blood. Receptor source: a girl aged 2-17 years with multiple sclerosis.

On this clonotype: At one end, the junction sequence differs from germline, possibly due to a read error. The chain has TRBV12-3 or TRBV12-4 and TRBJ2-7; 7 nucleotides align to TRBD1. This CDR3 contains 14 residues. This CDR3 is CVSSRDRDSDEQYF. In DNA form, the CDR3 reads TGTGTCAGCAGCCGCGACCGGGACAGCGACGAGCAGTACTTC.

The table lists this clonotype with a few counts. J is TRBJ1-2 and V is TRBV6-5, with 11 positions matching TRBD1. CDR1 is MNHEY and CDR2 is SVGAGI in the germline V gene. The CDR3 extends over 15 amino acids. V trimming: 7 bases; J trimming: 4 bases; junction bases outside the gene matches: 8. The CDR3 is CASNRDRGGGYGYTF. Written as DNA, the CDR3 is TGTGCCAGCAACCGGGACAGGGGGGGAGGCTATGGCTACACCTTC.

This clonotype was counted many times. At one end, the junction sequence differs from germline, possibly due to a read error. The rearrangement uses TRBV5-1 and TRBJ1-1, with no clear D. The CDR3 consists of 12 residues. From germline, CDR1 is SGHRS and CDR2 YFSETQ. The CDR3 region is CASSSPNTEAFF. In nucleotides, the CDR3 is TGTGCCAGCAGTTCCCCGAACACTGAAGCTTTCTTT.

This clonotype was seen a handful of times. The rearrangement uses TRBV20-1 and TRBJ1-5, with 11 bases identical to TRBD1. Germline V lookup: CDR1 DFQATT, CDR2 SNEGSKA (reference sequence). Unmatched junction bases numbered 5, after V lost 5 bases and J lost 5 bases. The CDR3 sequence is 14 residues long. CDR3 region: CSAEDRGLDQPQHF. The CDR3 nucleotides are TGCAGTGCTGAGGACAGGGGGCTTGATCAGCCCCAGCATTTT.

The V gene is TRBV20-1, the J gene TRBJ1-1; 7 bases are a match to TRBD1. The CDR3 runs 13 residues. With V trimmed by 6 bases and J by 4 bases, 8 bases remained unmatched. Germline values: CDR1 DFQATT, CDR2 SNEGSKA (reference sequence). Here the CDR3 reads CSATARGTTEAFF. CDR3 DNA sequence: TGCAGTGCCACGGCCAGGGGGACCACTGAAGCTTTCTTT.